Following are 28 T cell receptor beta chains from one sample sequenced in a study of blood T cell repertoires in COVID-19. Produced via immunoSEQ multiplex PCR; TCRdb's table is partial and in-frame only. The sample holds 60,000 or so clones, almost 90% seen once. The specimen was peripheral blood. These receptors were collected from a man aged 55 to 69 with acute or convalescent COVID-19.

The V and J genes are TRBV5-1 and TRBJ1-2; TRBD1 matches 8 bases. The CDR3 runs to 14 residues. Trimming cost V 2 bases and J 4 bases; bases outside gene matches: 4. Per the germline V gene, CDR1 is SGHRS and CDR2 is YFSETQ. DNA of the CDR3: TGCGCCAGCAGCTTAGGACAGGGACCCTATGGCTACACCTTC. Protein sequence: CASSLGQGPYGYTF.

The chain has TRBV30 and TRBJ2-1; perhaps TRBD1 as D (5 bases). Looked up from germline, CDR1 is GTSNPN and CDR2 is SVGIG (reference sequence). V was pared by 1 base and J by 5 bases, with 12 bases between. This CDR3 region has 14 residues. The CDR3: CAWSDWGADNEQFF. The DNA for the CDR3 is TGTGCCTGGAGTGATTGGGGCGCGGACAATGAGCAGTTCTTC.

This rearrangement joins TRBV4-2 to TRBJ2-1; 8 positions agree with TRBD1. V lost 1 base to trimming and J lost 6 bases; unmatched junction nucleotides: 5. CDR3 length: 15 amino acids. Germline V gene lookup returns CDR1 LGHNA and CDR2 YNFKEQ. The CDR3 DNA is TGTGCCAGCAGCCAAGGTCAGGGGGCATTCAATGAGCAGTTCTTC. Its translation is CASSQGQGAFNEQFF.

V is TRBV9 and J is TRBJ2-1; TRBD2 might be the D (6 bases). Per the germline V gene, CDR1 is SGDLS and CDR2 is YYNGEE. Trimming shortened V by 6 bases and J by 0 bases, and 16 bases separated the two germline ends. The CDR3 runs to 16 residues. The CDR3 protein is CASTGSGSSSYNEQFF. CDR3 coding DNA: TGTGCCAGCACGGGTAGCGGCTCTAGCTCCTACAATGAGCAGTTCTTC.

The CDR3: CASSRANQPQHF. The CDR3 nucleotides are TGTGCCAGTAGTAGGGCGAATCAGCCCCAGCATTTT. The chain carries TRBV19 and TRBJ1-5, with D unresolved. This CDR3 region has 12 residues. Germline V gene data show CDR1 as LNHDA and CDR2 as SQIVND (reference sequence). With 4 bases removed from V and 4 bases from J, the gap between germline ends came to 5 bases. Combining the CDR3 with reference TRBV19 and TRBJ1-5 gives the whole variable domain DGGITQSPKYLFRKEGQNVTLSCEQNLNHDAMYWYRQDPGQGLRLIYYSQIVNDFQKGDIAEGYSVSREKKESFPLTVTSAQKNPTAFYLCASSRANQPQHFGDGTRLSIL.

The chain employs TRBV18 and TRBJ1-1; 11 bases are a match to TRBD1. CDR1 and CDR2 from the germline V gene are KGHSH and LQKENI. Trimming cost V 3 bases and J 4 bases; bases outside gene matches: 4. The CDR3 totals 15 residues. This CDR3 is CASSPPDRGPTEAFF. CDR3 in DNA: TGTGCCAGCTCACCTCCGGACAGGGGGCCCACTGAAGCTTTCTTT.

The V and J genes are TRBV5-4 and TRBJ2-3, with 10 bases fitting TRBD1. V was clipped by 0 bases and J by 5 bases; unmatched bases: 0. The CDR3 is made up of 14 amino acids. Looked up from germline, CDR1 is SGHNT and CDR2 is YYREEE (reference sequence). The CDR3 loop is CASSLGTGGDTQYF. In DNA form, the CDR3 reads TGTGCCAGCAGCTTGGGGACAGGGGGAGATACGCAGTATTTT.

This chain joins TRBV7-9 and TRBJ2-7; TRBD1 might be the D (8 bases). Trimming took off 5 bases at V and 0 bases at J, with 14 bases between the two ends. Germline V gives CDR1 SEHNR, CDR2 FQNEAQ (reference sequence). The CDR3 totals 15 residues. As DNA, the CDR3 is TGTGCCAGCAGCCCACAGGGGGGGACCTCCTACGAGCAGTACTTC. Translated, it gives CASSPQGGTSYEQYF.

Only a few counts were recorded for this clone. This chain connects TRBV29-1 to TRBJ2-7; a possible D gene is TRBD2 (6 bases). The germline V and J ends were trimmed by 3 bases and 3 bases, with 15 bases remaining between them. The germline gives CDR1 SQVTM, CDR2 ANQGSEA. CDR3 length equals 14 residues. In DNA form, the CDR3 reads TGCAGCGTTGAGAAAGCGGGTGCCGGCTACGAGCAGTACTTC. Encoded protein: CSVEKAGAGYEQYF.

Here the CDR3 reads CASSGQGSRHTQYF. In DNA form, the CDR3 reads TGTGCCAGCAGTGGACAGGGGTCGAGGCATACGCAGTATTTT. The chain is built from TRBV27 and TRBJ2-3; 9 nucleotides agree with TRBD1. This CDR3 is 14 amino acids long. The germline gives CDR1 MNHEY, CDR2 SMNVEV (reference sequence). The V gene end was trimmed by 5 bases and the J gene end by 7 bases; junction bases not matched to a gene: 7.

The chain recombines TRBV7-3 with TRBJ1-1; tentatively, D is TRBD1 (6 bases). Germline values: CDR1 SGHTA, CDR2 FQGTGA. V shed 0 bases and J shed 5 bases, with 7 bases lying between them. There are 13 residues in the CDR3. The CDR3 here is CASSLTQGTEAFF. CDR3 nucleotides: TGTGCCAGCAGCTTAACTCAGGGGACTGAAGCTTTCTTT.

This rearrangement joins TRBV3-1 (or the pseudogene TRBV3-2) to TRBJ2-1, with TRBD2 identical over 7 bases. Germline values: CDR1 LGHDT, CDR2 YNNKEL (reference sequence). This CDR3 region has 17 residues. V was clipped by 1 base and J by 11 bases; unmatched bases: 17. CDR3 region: CASSQGGLAATRSKQFF. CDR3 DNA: TGTGCCAGCAGCCAAGGAGGGCTAGCGGCTACACGGTCGAAGCAGTTCTTC.

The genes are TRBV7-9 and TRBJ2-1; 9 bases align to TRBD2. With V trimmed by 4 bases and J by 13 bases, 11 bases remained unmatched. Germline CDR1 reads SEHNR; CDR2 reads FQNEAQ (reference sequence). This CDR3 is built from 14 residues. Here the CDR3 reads CASSSETQLAGQFF. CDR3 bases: TGTGCCAGCAGCTCGGAAACCCAACTAGCGGGCCAGTTCTTC.

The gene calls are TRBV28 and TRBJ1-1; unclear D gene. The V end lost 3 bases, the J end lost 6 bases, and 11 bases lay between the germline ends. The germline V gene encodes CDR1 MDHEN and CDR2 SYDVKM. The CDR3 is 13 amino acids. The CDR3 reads CASSFRGWAEAFF. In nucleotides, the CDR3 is TGTGCCAGCAGTTTTCGGGGTTGGGCTGAAGCTTTCTTT. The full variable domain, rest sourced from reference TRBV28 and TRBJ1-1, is DVKVTQSSRYLVKRTGEKVFLECVQDMDHENMFWYRQDPGLGLRLIYFSYDVKMKEKGDIPEGYSVSREKKERFSLILESASTNQTSMYLCASSFRGWAEAFFGQGTRLTVV.

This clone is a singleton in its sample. The CDR3 DNA reads TGCGCCAGCAGTCCGGACTTAGGGGGCACTGAAGCTTTCTTT. As protein: CASSPDLGGTEAFF. The rearrangement links TRBV5-1 to TRBJ1-1, with D possibly TRBD1 on 6 matching bases. The CDR3 covers 14 residues. Between the trimmed V and J ends, which lost 5 bases and 4 bases, there was a span of 15 bases. Germline CDR1 SGHRS, CDR2 YFSETQ.

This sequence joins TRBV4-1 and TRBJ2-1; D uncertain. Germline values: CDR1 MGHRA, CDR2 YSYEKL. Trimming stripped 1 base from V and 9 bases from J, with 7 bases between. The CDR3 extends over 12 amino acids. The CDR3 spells CASSQGRGEQFF. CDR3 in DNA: TGCGCCAGCAGCCAAGGTCGCGGTGAGCAGTTCTTC.

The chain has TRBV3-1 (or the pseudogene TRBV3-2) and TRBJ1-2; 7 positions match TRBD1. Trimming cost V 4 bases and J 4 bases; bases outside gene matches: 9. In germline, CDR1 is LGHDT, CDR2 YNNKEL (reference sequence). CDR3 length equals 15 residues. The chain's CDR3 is CASSPSYAGGYGYTF. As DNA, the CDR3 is TGTGCCAGCAGCCCGAGTTACGCAGGGGGCTATGGCTACACCTTC.

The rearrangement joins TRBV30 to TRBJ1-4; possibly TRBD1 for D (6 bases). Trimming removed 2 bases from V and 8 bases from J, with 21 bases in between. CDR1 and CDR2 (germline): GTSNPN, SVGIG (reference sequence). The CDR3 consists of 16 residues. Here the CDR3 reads CAWSRLTGTKGEKLFF. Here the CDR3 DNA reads TGTGCCTGGAGTCGGCTTACAGGGACCAAAGGAGAAAAACTGTTTTTT.

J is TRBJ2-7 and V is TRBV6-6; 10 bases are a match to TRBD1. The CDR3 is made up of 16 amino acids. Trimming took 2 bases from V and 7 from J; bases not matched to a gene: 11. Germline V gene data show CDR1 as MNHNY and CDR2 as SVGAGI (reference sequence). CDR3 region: CASSYARDRGLREQYF. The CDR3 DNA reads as TGTGCCAGCAGTTACGCCCGCGACAGGGGGCTGCGGGAGCAGTACTTC.

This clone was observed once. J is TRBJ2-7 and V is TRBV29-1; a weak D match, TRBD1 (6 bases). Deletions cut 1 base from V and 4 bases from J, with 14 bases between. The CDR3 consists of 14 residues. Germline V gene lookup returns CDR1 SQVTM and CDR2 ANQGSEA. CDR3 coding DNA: TGCAGCGTTGAAGTACGCAGGGGCGGTTACGAGCAGTACTTC. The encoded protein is CSVEVRRGGYEQYF.

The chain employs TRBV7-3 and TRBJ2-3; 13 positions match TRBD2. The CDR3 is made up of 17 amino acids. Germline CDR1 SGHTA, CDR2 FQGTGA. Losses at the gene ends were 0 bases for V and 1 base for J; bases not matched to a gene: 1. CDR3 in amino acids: CASSLTGLAGGTDTQYF. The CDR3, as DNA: TGTGCCAGCAGCTTAACCGGACTAGCGGGAGGCACAGATACGCAGTATTTT. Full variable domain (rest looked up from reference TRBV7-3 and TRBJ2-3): GAGVSQTPSNKVTEKGKYVELRCDPISGHTALYWYRQSLGQGPEFLIYFQGTGAADDSGLPNDRFFAVRPEGSVSTLKIQRTERGDSAVYLCASSLTGLAGGTDTQYFGPGTRLTVL.

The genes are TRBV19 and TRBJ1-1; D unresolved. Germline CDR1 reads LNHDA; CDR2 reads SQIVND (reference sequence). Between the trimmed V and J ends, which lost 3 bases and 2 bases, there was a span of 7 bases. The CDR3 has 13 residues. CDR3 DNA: TGTGCCAGTAGTATTTCCGGTAACACTGAAGCTTTCTTT. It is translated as CASSISGNTEAFF.

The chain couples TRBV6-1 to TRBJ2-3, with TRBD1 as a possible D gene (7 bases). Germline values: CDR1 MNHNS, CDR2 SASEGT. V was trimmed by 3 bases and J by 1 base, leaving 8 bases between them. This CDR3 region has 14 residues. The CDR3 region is CASSDRGGTDTQYF. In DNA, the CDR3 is TGTGCCAGCAGTGACAGGGGGGGCACAGATACGCAGTATTTT.

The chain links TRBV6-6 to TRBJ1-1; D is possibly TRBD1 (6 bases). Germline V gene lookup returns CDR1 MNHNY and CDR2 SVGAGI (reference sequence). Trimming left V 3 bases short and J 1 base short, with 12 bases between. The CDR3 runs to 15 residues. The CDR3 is CASSYSGRGNTEAFF. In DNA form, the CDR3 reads TGTGCCAGCAGTTATAGTGGCAGGGGGAACACTGAAGCTTTCTTT.

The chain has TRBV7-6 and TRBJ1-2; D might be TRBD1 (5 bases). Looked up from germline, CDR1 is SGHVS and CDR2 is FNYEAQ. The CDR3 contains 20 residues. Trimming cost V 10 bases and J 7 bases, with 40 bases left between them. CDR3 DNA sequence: TGTGCCACCCGCGACCGGGGGAGCGGGACCAGGCGGAGGGGATGGGGTGGCTACACCTTC. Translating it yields CATRDRGSGTRRRGWGGYTF.

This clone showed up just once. For the CDR3, the DNA is TGCGCCAGCAGCTTGCTGGGACTCCAGAACACTGAAGCTTTCTTT. Translation gives CASSLLGLQNTEAFF. V gene TRBV5-1 combines with J gene TRBJ1-1; D possibly corresponds to TRBD1 (5 bases). The V gene lost 1 base and the J gene lost 1 base, with 11 bases spanning the gap. The CDR3 spans 15 residues. The germline CDR1 and CDR2 sequences are SGHRS and YFSETQ.

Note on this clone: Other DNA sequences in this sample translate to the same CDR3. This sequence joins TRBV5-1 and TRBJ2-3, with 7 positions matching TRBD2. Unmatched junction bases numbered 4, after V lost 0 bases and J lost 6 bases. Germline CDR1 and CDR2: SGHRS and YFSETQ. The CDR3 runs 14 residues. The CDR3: CASSLAGGSDTQYF. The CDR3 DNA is TGCGCCAGCAGCTTGGCGGGAGGTTCGGATACGCAGTATTTT.

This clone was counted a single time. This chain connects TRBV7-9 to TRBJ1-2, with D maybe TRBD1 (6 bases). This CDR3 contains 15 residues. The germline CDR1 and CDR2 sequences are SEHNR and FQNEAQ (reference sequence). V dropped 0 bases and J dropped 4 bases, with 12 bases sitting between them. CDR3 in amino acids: CASSLARDNSYGYTF. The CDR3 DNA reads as TGTGCCAGCAGCTTAGCCCGGGACAACTCCTATGGCTACACCTTC. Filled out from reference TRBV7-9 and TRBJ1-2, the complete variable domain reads DTGVSQNPRHKITKRGQNVTFRCDPISEHNRLYWYRQTLGQGPEFLTYFQNEAQLEKSRLLSDRFSAERPKGSFSTLEIQRTEQGDSAMYLCASSLARDNSYGYTFGSGTRLTVV.